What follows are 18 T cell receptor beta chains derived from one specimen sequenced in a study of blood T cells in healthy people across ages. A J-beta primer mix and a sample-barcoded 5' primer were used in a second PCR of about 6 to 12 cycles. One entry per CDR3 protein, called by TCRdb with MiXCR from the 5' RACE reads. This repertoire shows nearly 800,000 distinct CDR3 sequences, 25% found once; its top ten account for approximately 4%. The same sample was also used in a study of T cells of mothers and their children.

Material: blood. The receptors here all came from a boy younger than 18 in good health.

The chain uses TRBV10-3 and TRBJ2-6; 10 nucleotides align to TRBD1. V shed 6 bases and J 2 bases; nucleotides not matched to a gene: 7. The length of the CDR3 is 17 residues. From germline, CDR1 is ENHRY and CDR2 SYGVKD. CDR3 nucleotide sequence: TGTGCCATCAGCCCTGGACAGGGGGACCCTGGGGCCAACGTCCTGACTTTC. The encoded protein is CAISPGQGDPGANVLTF.

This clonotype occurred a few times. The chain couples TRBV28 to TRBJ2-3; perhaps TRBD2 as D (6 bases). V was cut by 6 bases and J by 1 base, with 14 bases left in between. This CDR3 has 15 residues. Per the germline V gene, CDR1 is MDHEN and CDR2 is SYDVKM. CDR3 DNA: TGTGCCAGCAGGCCTTGGGCTAGCGGCACAGATACGCAGTATTTT. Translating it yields CASRPWASGTDTQYF. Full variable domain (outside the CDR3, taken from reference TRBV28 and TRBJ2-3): DVKVTQSSRYLVKRTGEKVFLECVQDMDHENMFWYRQDPGLGLRLIYFSYDVKMKEKGDIPEGYSVSREKKERFSLILESASTNQTSMYLCASRPWASGTDTQYFGPGTRLTVL.

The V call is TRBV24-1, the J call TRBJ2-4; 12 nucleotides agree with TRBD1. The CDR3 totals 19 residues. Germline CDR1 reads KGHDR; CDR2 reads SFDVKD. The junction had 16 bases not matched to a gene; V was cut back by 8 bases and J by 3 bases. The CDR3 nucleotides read TGTGCCACCAAGAGCCCGGGACAGGGGGCACCCGGGGGCAAAAACATTCAGTACTTC. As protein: CATKSPGQGAPGGKNIQYF.

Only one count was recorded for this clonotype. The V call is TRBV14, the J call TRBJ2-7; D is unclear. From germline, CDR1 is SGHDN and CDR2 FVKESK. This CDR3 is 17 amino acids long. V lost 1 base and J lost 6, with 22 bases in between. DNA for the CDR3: TGTGCCAGCAGCCAAGCTCCCAGCAGGAGCCTAGGGCGCGAGCAGTACTTC. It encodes CASSQAPSRSLGREQYF.

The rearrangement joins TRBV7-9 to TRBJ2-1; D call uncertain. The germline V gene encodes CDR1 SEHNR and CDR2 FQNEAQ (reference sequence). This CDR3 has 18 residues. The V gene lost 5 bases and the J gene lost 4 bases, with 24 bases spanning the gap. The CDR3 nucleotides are TGTGCCAGCAGCAGTACCCTGCCGAGACAAGACCAATACAATGAGCAGTTCTTC. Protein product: CASSSTLPRQDQYNEQFF.

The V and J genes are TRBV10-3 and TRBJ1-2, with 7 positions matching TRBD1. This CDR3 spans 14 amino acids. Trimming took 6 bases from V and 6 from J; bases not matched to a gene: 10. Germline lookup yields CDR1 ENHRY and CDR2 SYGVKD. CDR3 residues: CAIRAGTDENGYTF. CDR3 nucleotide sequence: TGTGCCATCAGAGCCGGGACAGACGAAAATGGCTACACCTTC.

The DNA for the CDR3 is TGCAGTGCTAGATGGGGGGGGGCCGGGAATGAGCAGTTCTTC. Translation: CSARWGGAGNEQFF. This chain uses TRBV20-1 with TRBJ2-5; possibly TRBD2 for D (7 bases). The J call may be incorrect, as the DNA end agrees better with TRBJ2-1. CDR1 and CDR2 from the germline V gene are DFQATT and SNEGSKA (reference sequence). The CDR3 contains 14 residues.

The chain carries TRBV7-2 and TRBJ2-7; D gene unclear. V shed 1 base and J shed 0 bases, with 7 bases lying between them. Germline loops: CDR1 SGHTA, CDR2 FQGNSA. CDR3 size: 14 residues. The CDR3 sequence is CASSLGPTSYEQYF. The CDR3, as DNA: TGTGCCAGCAGCTTAGGACCGACCTCCTACGAGCAGTACTTC.

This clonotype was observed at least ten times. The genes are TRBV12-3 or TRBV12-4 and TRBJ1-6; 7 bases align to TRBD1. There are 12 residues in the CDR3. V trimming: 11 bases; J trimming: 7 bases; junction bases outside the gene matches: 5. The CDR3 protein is CAGGDSNSPLHF. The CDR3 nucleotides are TGTGCCGGGGGGGACAGCAATTCACCCCTCCACTTT.

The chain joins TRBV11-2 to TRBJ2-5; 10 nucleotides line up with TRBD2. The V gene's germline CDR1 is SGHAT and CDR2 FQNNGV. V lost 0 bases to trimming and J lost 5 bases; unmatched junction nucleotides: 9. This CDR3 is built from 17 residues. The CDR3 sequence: CASSLDYRTSGPETQYF. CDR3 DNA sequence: TGTGCCAGCAGCTTAGATTATAGGACTAGCGGCCCGGAGACCCAGTACTTC.

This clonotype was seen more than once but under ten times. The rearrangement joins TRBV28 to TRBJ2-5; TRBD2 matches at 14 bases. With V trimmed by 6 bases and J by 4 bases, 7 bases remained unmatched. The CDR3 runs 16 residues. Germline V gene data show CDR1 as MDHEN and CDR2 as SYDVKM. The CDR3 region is CASSHGTSGSRETQYF. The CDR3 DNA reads TGTGCCAGCAGCCACGGGACTAGCGGGAGTCGAGAGACCCAGTACTTC.

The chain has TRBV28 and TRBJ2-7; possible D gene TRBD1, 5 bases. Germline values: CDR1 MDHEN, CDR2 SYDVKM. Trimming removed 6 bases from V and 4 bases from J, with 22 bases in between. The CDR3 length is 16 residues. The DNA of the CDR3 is TGTGCCAGCAGCTGGGGCGAAGGACGGAGTAAGTACGAGCAGTACTTC. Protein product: CASSWGEGRSKYEQYF.

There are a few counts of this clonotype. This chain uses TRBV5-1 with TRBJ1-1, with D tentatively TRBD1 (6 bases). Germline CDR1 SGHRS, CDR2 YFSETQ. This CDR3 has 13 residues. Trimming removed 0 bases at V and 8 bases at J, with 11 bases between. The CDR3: CASSLGDNPEAFF. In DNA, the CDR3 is TGCGCCAGCAGCTTGGGGGACAACCCCGAAGCTTTCTTT.

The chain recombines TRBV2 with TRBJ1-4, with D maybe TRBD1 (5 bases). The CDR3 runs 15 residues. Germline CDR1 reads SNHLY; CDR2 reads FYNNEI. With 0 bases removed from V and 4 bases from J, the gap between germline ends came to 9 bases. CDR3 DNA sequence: TGTGCCAGCAGTGAAGCGGGACGGATTAATGAAAAACTGTTTTTT. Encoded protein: CASSEAGRINEKLFF.

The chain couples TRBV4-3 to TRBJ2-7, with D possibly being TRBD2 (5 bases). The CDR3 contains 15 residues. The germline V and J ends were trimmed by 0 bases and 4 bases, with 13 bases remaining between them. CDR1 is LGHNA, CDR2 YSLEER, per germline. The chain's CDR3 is CASSQDVEGLYEQYF. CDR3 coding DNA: TGCGCCAGCAGCCAAGATGTAGAGGGCCTATACGAGCAGTACTTC.

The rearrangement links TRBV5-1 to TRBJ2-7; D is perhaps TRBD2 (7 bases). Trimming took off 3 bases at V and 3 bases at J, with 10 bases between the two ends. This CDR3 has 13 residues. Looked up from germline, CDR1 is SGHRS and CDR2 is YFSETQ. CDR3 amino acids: CASSSGDYYEQYF. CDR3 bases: TGCGCCAGCAGCTCAGGGGACTACTACGAGCAGTACTTC.

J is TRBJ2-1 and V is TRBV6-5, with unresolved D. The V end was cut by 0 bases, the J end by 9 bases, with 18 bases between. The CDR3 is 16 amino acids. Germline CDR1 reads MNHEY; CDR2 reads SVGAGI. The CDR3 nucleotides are TGTGCCAGCAGTTACTCTTCTGGAAACTTTTGGAGTGAGCAGTTCTTC. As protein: CASSYSSGNFWSEQFF.

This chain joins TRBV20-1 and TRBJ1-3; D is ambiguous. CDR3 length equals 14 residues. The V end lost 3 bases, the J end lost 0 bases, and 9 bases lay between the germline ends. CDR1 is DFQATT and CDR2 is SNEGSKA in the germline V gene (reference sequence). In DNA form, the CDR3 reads TGCAGTGCTAGTCCCTCCAGCTCTGGAAACACCATATATTTT. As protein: CSASPSSSGNTIYF.